This TCR beta chain was profiled in a study of blood T cell repertoires in COVID-19. TCRdb keeps only in-frame clones here, not all; method: immunoSEQ multiplex PCR. In the table there are about 390,000 clones, 87% of which are singletons. This CDR3 has 15 amino acids. With 4 bases removed from V and 0 bases from J, the gap between germline ends came to 13 bases. Germline-derived CDR1 and CDR2 are SGHDT and YYEEEE. The clonotype comes from a woman aged 60-75 years with COVID-19, enrolled during active disease. The rearrangement uses TRBV5-6 and TRBJ1-2, with D possibly TRBD1 on 5 matching bases. The material sequenced was peripheral blood. CDR3 bases: TGTGCCAGCAGCGCGGGACCGTCAACTAACTATGGCTACACCTTC. It yields the protein CASSAGPSTNYGYTF. Filled out from reference TRBV5-6 and TRBJ1-2, the complete variable domain reads DAGVTQSPTHLIKTRGQQVTLRCSPKSGHDTVSWYQQALGQGPQFIFQYYEEEERQRGNFPDRFSGHQFPNYSSELNVNALLLGDSALYLCASSAGPSTNYGYTFGSGTRLTVV.